A selection of T cell receptor beta chains follows, all from one sample in a study of blood T cell repertoires in COVID-19. The method was immunoSEQ multiplex PCR; TCRdb's version includes in-frame clones alone and lacks a portion of them. The data show some 120,000 clones, with over 85% seen just once and roughly 5% held by the top ten. The sample was peripheral blood. The receptor set was obtained from a man in his 60s with COVID-19, enrolled during active disease. The CDR3 runs from the conserved cysteine through the conserved F or W. The order of the fields is V gene, clone size, D gene, J gene, CDR3 DNA, CDR3 protein. D genes are given only for firm matches. Expanded clones are given a class, and other clones once, few, many or no size at all.

>TRBV30|NA|NA|TRBJ1-3
TGTGCCTGGAGTCCGGACAGCTCTGGAAACACCATATATTTT
CAWSPDSSGNTIYF
>TRBV10-2|NA|NA|TRBJ2-2
TGCGCCAGCAGCAGGGCGGGGGCTGACACCGGGGAGCTGTTTTTT
CASSRAGADTGELFF
>TRBV21-1|NA|NA|TRBJ1-4
TGTGCCAGCACCCCAAGTCGGAGACCTACAACTAATGAAAAACTGTTTTTT
CASTPSRRPTTNEKLFF
>TRBV29-1|NA|TRBD2|TRBJ2-7
TGCAGCGCGGGACTAGCGGGGGGCGAGCAGTACTTC
CSAGLAGGEQYF
>TRBV7-6|once|NA|TRBJ2-5
TGTGCCAGCAGCTCCTTTTTCGGGGAGAGGGAGACCCAGTACTTC
CASSSFFGERETQYF
>TRBV25-1|NA|NA|TRBJ1-1
TGTGCCAGCAGTGAATCTATTGGAGGCAACACTGAAGCTTTCTTT
CASSESIGGNTEAFF
>TRBV30|once|TRBD1|TRBJ2-3
TGTGCCTGGGGCTCGACAGGGGGGACAGATACGCAGTATTTT
CAWGSTGGTDTQYF
>TRBV9|NA|NA|TRBJ1-2
TGTGCCAGCAGCGCCAATGGGGCGGACTATGGCTACACCTTC
CASSANGADYGYTF
>TRBV10-3|once|NA|TRBJ1-2
TGTGCCATCAGTGACGGTACGTTCTATGGCTACACCTTC
CAISDGTFYGYTF
>TRBV11-3|NA|NA|TRBJ1-5
TGTGCCAGCAGTGGGGGGGGCGGTCAGCCCCAGCATTTT
CASSGGGGQPQHF
>TRBV2|NA|NA|TRBJ1-2
TGTGCCAGCAGTGAAGAAGAACTAAACTATGGCTACACCTTC
CASSEEELNYGYTF
>TRBV7-3|NA|NA|TRBJ2-3
TGTGCCAGCAGCTTAACACCAGGGTATACAGATACGCAGTATTTT
CASSLTPGYTDTQYF
>TRBV5-1|NA|TRBD1|TRBJ2-3
TGCGCCAGCAGCTCGACAGGGATGGCAGATACGCAGTATTTT
CASSSTGMADTQYF
>TRBV11-3|NA|NA|TRBJ2-5
TGTGCCAGCAGCGAGAGAAAGGCGGGCCAAGAGACCCAGTACTTC
CASSERKAGQETQYF
>TRBV3-1/TRBV3-2|NA|TRBD1|TRBJ1-4
TGTGCCAGCAGGGTGACAGGGACGGGTGAAAAACTGTTTTTT
CASRVTGTGEKLFF
>TRBV11-2|NA|NA|TRBJ2-7
TGTGCCAGCAGCTCGTCTACTTACTACGAGCAGTACTTC
CASSSSTYYEQYF
>TRBV5-1|NA|NA|TRBJ1-5
TGCGCCAGCAGCTTGGGACACGCCAATCAGCCCCAGCATTTT
CASSLGHANQPQHF
>TRBV11-3|few|TRBD2|TRBJ2-7
TGTGCCAGCAGCTTATTTCGGCGGGAGCGGTACGAGCAGTACTTC
CASSLFRRERYEQYF
>TRBV4-1|NA|NA|TRBJ1-2
TGCGCCAGCAGCCAAGATAGGGGACATGGGCTGGTCTATGGCTACACCTTC
CASSQDRGHGLVYGYTF
>TRBV19|NA|TRBD2|TRBJ2-1
TGTGCCAGTAGTACAACTAGCGGGGGCGACAATGAGCAGTTCTTC
CASSTTSGGDNEQFF
>TRBV28|NA|TRBD2|TRBJ2-5
TGTGCCAGCAGTCCCCCGGGAGGCAAAGAGACCCAGTACTTC
CASSPPGGKETQYF
>TRBV5-1|NA|TRBD1|TRBJ2-2
TGCGCCAGCAGTTCCGCCGTCGGGACAGTAACAGGCGGGGAGCTGTTTTTT
CASSSAVGTVTGGELFF
>TRBV25-1|once|NA|TRBJ2-7
TGTGCCTCTTCGGGGATGGCCTACGAGCAGTACTTC
CASSGMAYEQYF
>TRBV19|NA|NA|TRBJ1-2
TGTGCCAGTAGAAGGTGGGAGGAAGGCTACACCTTC
CASRRWEEGYTF
>TRBV9|NA|NA|TRBJ2-5
TGTGCCAGCAGCGTAGACAGGCAAGAGACCCAGTACTTC
CASSVDRQETQYF
>TRBV29-1|NA|NA|TRBJ1-1
TGCAGCGTTGGAACAGGAGAAGCTTTCTTT
CSVGTGEAFF
>TRBV5-1|NA|NA|TRBJ2-7
TGCGCCAGCAGCTTGGTGGGTGACAGGTTCGACGAGCAGTACTTC
CASSLVGDRFDEQYF
>TRBV12-3/TRBV12-4|NA|NA|TRBJ2-7
TGTGCCAGCAGTCCACAAATCTACGAGCAGTACTTC
CASSPQIYEQYF
>TRBV6-5|NA|NA|TRBJ2-1
TGTGCCAGCAGTTACCTCGGGGAGCGGAAAAACAATGAGCAGTTCTTC
CASSYLGERKNNEQFF
>TRBV29-1|NA|TRBD2|TRBJ2-5
TGCAGCGTTGGGGAAACGGCGGGAGTAGCAAAGACCCAGTACTTC
CSVGETAGVAKTQYF
>TRBV6-5|NA|NA|TRBJ2-1
TGTGCCAGCAGTTACCGGGAGCGCCCTTACAATGAGCAGTTCTTC
CASSYRERPYNEQFF
>TRBV6-5|NA|TRBD1|TRBJ1-1
TGTGCCAGCAGTTACGGGACAGCGAACACTGAAGCTTTCTTT
CASSYGTANTEAFF
>TRBV2|NA|NA|TRBJ2-7
TGTGCCAGCAGTTTAACCTACGAGCAGTACTTC
CASSLTYEQYF
>TRBV6-5|NA|NA|TRBJ1-1
TGTGCCAGCAGTTACTCCAACAAAGCTTTCTTT
CASSYSNKAFF
>TRBV7-3|NA|NA|TRBJ2-3
TGTGCCAGCAGCTCCCTCAGCACAGATACGCAGTATTTT
CASSSLSTDTQYF
>TRBV11-1|few|NA|TRBJ2-3
TGTGCCAGCAGCTTCGGGAGTACAGATACGCAGTATTTT
CASSFGSTDTQYF
>TRBV10-3|NA|NA|TRBJ1-5
TGTGCCATCAGTGATAACGCGGGGATTCAGCCCCAGCATTTT
CAISDNAGIQPQHF
>TRBV19|NA|TRBD2|TRBJ2-3
TGTGCCAGTAGTGCCCGGACTAGCGGGCGCGGGGTTAGCACAGATACGCAGTATTTT
CASSARTSGRGVSTDTQYF
>TRBV27|NA|NA|TRBJ2-4
TGTGCCAGCAGCGAGGGTTCGCTAACCAAAAACATTCAGTACTTC
CASSEGSLTKNIQYF
>TRBV28|NA|NA|TRBJ2-1
TGTGCCAGCAGTCCCGCACCCCGAGACTACTACAATGAGCAGTTCTTC
CASSPAPRDYYNEQFF
>TRBV5-1|few|NA|TRBJ1-5
TGCGCCAGCAGCTTGGCCGAGAATCAGCCCCAGCATTTT
CASSLAENQPQHF
>TRBV29-1|NA|NA|TRBJ1-1
TGCAGCGTGGGGAGAGCACTCGGAGTATCCACTGAAGCTTTCTTT
CSVGRALGVSTEAFF
>TRBV2|NA|TRBD1|TRBJ1-4
TGTGCCAGCATTTGGGGGACAGGAGGGAATGAAAAACTGTTTTTT
CASIWGTGGNEKLFF
>TRBV11-2|once|NA|TRBJ2-1
TGTGCCAGCAGCTTAGGTGTCGGACTATCCTACAATGAGCAGTTCTTC
CASSLGVGLSYNEQFF
>TRBV5-1|NA|NA|TRBJ2-2
TGCGCCAGCAGCTGGATTAGCGGGAACACCGGGGAGCTGTTTTTT
CASSWISGNTGELFF
>TRBV10-3|NA|NA|TRBJ2-3
TGTGCCATCAGTGTTCTAGCCGCAGATACGCAGTATTTT
CAISVLAADTQYF
>TRBV5-1|NA|TRBD1|TRBJ2-3
TGCGCCAGCAGCTTGGCCAGGGGGCAAGATACGCAGTATTTT
CASSLARGQDTQYF
>TRBV4-3|NA|TRBD1|TRBJ2-7
TGCGCCAGCAGCATAACCGGGACAGGGGCCGCAAACGTCTTC
CASSITGTGAANVF
>TRBV9|NA|NA|TRBJ1-1
TGTGCCAGCAGCGAGGGGTCGGAGGGATTTTTCGACACTGAAGCTTTCTTT
CASSEGSEGFFDTEAFF
>TRBV28|NA|NA|TRBJ2-1
TGTGCCAGCAGACTAACAGGGTTGGGGGAGCAGTTCTTC
CASRLTGLGEQFF
>TRBV4-2|NA|TRBD2|TRBJ2-3
TGTGCCAGCAGCCAAGGGGCTAGCGGGAGGGCCGCAACAGATACGCAGTATTTT
CASSQGASGRAATDTQYF
>TRBV28|NA|TRBD2|TRBJ2-3
TGTGCCAGCGGGGGGGGAGAGGGCTCAGATACGCAGTATTTT
CASGGGEGSDTQYF
>TRBV5-1|NA|NA|TRBJ1-2
TGCGCCAGCAGCTTGGCCGGACTAAGCTATGGCTACACCTTC
CASSLAGLSYGYTF
>TRBV5-1|NA|TRBD1|TRBJ2-7
TGCGCCAGCAGCTGGGACAGGGAAACCTACGAGCAGTACTTC
CASSWDRETYEQYF
>TRBV27|NA|NA|TRBJ1-1
TGTGCCAGCAGTTTAGGGGGGAGGAACACTGAAGCTTTCTTT
CASSLGGRNTEAFF
>TRBV27|NA|TRBD2|TRBJ2-3
TGTGCCAGCGGCCTGCGGGAGAGGGGTACGCAGTATTTT
CASGLRERGTQYF